This T cell receptor beta chain was sequenced for a study of blood T cell repertoires in COVID-19. Whole-study context: Collection of acute and convalescent COVID-19 samples took place in the United States, Italy and Spain.

Germline V gene lookup returns CDR1 SGHAT and CDR2 FQNNGV. V lost 1 base and J lost 8; bases outside the gene matches: 4. The length of the CDR3 is 14 residues. The repertoire was sequenced with immunoSEQ multiplex PCR; TCRdb's copy has only in-frame clones and lacks some. Altogether about 480,000 clones are present, 80% to 90% being singletons, with the ten largest covering around 8%. The chain couples TRBV11-2 to TRBJ2-1, with 8 bases aligning to TRBD2. The sequencing input was PBMCs or T cells enriched from blood (not recorded which). This TCR was sampled from a woman aged 55-69 years who had recovered from COVID-19. This CDR3 reads CASSLAGGPDEQFF. The CDR3 region has the DNA TGTGCCAGCAGCTTAGCGGGGGGGCCCGATGAGCAGTTCTTC.